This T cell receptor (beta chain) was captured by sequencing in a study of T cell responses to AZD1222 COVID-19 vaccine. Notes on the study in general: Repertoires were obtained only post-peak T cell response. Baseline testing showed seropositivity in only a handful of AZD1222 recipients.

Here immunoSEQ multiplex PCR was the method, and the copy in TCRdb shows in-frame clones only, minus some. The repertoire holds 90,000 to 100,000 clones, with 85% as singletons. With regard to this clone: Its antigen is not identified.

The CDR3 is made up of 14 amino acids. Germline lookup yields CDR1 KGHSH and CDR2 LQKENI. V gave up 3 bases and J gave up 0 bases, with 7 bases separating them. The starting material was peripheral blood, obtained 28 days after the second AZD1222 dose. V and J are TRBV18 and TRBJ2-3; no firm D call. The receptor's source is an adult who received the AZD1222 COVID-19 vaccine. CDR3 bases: TGTGCCAGCTCACCCCAGGCTAGCACAGATACGCAGTATTTT. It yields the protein CASSPQASTDTQYF.